What follows are 9 T cell receptor beta chains derived from one specimen sequenced in a study of tumor-infiltrating lymphocytes in localized non-small cell lung cancer. The method was immunoSEQ multiplex PCR; TCRdb's version includes in-frame clones alone and lacks a portion of them. In the table there are just over 14,000 clones, roughly 80% of which are singletons. Sequencing was done on a sample of lung tumor tissue. The origin of the receptors is a human donor with non-small cell lung cancer.

The J gene is TRBJ1-2, the V gene TRBV6-5; tentative D call: TRBD1 (6 bases). The CDR3 covers 16 residues. CDR1 MNHEY and CDR2 SVGAGI come from the germline V gene. The V end was cut by 4 bases, the J end by 5 bases, with 20 bases between. Here the CDR3 DNA reads TGTGCCAGCAGTTCATCAGGGGTTGGGACTACGTATGGCTACACCTTC. This encodes CASSSSGVGTTYGYTF.

The chain is built from TRBV5-4 and TRBJ2-1, with unresolved D. Trimming cost V 4 bases and J 4 bases, with 3 bases left between them. This CDR3 comprises 11 residues. Germline loops: CDR1 SGHNT, CDR2 YYREEE (reference sequence). The CDR3 nucleotides are TGTGCCAGCAGCCTGTACAATGAGCAGTTCTTC. Protein sequence: CASSLYNEQFF. The full variable domain, rest sourced from reference TRBV5-4 and TRBJ2-1, is ETGVTQSPTHLIKTRGQQVTLRCSSQSGHNTVSWYQQALGQGPQFIFQYYREEENGRGNFPPRFSGLQFPNYSSELNVNALELDDSALYLCASSLYNEQFFGPGTRLTVL.

J is TRBJ2-1 and V is TRBV19; 14 bases match TRBD2. This CDR3 contains 16 residues. The V gene's germline CDR1 is LNHDA and CDR2 SQIVND (reference sequence). With 9 bases clipped from V and 8 bases from J, the junction kept 12 bases outside the gene matches. CDR3 sequence reads: CASKGTSGSQGDEQFF. CDR3 DNA sequence: TGTGCCAGCAAAGGGACTAGCGGGAGTCAGGGCGATGAGCAGTTCTTC.

The chain is built from TRBV6-6 and TRBJ2-7; 7 bases fit TRBD2. This CDR3 contains 14 residues. The J segment lost 0 bases and the V segment lost 5 bases, leaving 4 bases of the junction unmatched. In germline, CDR1 is MNHNY, CDR2 SVGAGI (reference sequence). The CDR3 DNA reads TGTGCCAGCAGTCCGAGCGGGATCTCCTACGAGCAGTACTTC. Its protein is CASSPSGISYEQYF.

CDR3 bases: TGTGCTAGTGGTCTCGGGACTCGAGCCCTACAAGAGACCCAGTACTTC. It is translated as CASGLGTRALQETQYF. V is TRBV12-5 and J is TRBJ2-5, with D perhaps TRBD2 (6 bases). This CDR3 has 16 residues. Germline values: CDR1 LGHNT, CDR2 FRNRAP. V lost 5 bases and J 2 bases, leaving 18 bases between the germline ends.

The chain joins TRBV7-2 to TRBJ2-5; possibly TRBD2 for D (6 bases). This CDR3 spans 13 amino acids. The germline V gene encodes CDR1 SGHTA and CDR2 FQGNSA. V was shortened by 6 bases and J by 1 base, with 9 bases between the two germline ends. CDR3 DNA: TGTGCCAGCAGAAGGGACTTCCAAGAGACCCAGTACTTC. Amino acids: CASRRDFQETQYF.

The J gene is TRBJ2-6, the V gene TRBV7-9, with TRBD1 matching 9 bases. With V trimmed by 5 bases and J by 2 bases, 10 bases remained unmatched. The CDR3 extends over 18 amino acids. Per germline, CDR1 SEHNR and CDR2 FQNEAQ (reference sequence). Here the CDR3 reads CASSLRGQGSPGANVLTF. DNA for the CDR3: TGTGCCAGCAGCCTAAGGGGACAGGGATCACCTGGGGCCAACGTCCTGACTTTC.

V is TRBV27 and J is TRBJ2-7, with TRBD2 identical over 8 bases. The CDR3 extends over 16 amino acids. V was clipped by 1 base and J by 3 bases; unmatched bases: 8. Germline CDR1 MNHEY, CDR2 SMNVEV (reference sequence). Written as DNA, the CDR3 is TGTGCCAGCAGTTTATTAGCTAGCGGGTCCCTCTACGAGCAGTACTTC. The encoded protein is CASSLLASGSLYEQYF.

This clone occurred a few times. The rearrangement uses TRBV9 and TRBJ2-1; no clear D. Germline loops: CDR1 SGDLS, CDR2 YYNGEE. The CDR3 sequence is 13 residues long. Trimming took 0 bases from V and 4 from J, leaving 5 bases between them. The CDR3 DNA reads as TGTGCCAGCAGCGTAGACCTTTACAATGAGCAGTTCTTC. Translating it yields CASSVDLYNEQFF.